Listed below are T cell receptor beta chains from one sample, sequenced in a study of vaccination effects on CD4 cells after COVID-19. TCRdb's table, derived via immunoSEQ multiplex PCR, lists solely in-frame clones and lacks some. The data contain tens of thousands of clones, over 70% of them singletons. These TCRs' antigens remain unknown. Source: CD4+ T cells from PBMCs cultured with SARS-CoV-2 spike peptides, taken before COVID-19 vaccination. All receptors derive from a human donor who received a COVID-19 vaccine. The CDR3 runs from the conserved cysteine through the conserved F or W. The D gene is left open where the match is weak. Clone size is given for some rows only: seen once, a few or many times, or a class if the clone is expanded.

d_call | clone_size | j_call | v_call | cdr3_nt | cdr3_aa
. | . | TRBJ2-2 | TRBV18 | TGTGCCAGCTCACCAGTGACAGGGAACACCGGGGAGCTGTTTTTT | CASSPVTGNTGELFF
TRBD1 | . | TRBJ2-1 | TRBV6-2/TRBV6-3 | TGTGCCAGCAGTACAGGGGGGAATGAGCAGTTCTTC | CASSTGGNEQFF
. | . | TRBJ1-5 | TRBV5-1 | TGCGCCAGCAGCTTGGACGGGGATAGCAATCAGCCCCAGCATTTT | CASSLDGDSNQPQHF
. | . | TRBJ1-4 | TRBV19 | TGTGCCAGTACTAGGGGTGGTTTTAATGAAAAACTGTTTTTT | CASTRGGFNEKLFF
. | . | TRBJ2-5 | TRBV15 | TGTGCCACCAGCACTTACGGTACCCAGTACTTC | CATSTYGTQYF
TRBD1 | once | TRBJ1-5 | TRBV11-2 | TGTGCCAGCAGCTTAGAAGGGGACAGGTACCAGCCCCAGCATTTT | CASSLEGDRYQPQHF
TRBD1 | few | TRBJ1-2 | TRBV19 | TGTGCCAGTAGTCCACAGGGGTCCTATGGCTACACCTTC | CASSPQGSYGYTF
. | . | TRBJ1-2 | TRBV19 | TGTGCCAGTAGTATGGGACAAGTAAACTATGGCTACACCTTC | CASSMGQVNYGYTF
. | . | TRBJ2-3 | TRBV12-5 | TGTGCTAGTGGTTTCAATACGGGTCCGGGAGATACGCAGTATTTT | CASGFNTGPGDTQYF
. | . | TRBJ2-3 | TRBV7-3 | TGTGCCAGCAGCCTGTACGAGGGGGATACGCAGTATTTT | CASSLYEGDTQYF
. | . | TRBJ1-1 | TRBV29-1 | TGCAGCACAAAAACGGACTCTGAAGCTTTCTTT | CSTKTDSEAFF
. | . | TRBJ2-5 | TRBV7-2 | TGTGCCAGCAGCTTAGCTGGGGGCGGAGAGACCCAGTACTTC | CASSLAGGGETQYF
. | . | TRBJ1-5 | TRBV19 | TGTGCCAGTACCGACACGGACAGACGAAATCAGCCCCAGCATTTT | CASTDTDRRNQPQHF
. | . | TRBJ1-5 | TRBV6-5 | . | CASSSSDTNQPQHF
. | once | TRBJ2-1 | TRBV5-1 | TGCGCCAGCACCGGGGGGGGACAGAGCTCCTACAATGAGCAGTTCTTC | CASTGGGQSSYNEQFF
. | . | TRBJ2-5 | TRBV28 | TGTGCCAGCAGTTTACGGGGGGCCCTAGAGACCCAGTACTTC | CASSLRGALETQYF
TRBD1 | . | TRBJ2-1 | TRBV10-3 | TGTGCCATCCAGACCGGGACAGGGGAATCGGGTGAGCAGTTCTTC | CAIQTGTGESGEQFF
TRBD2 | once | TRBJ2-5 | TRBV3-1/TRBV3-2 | TGTGCCAGCAGCTCAAGACTAGCGGGGGGGCTCGTGCAGACCCAGTACTTC | CASSSRLAGGLVQTQYF
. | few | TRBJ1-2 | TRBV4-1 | TGCGCCAGCAGCCAAAGACAAGATAACTATGGCTACACCTTC | CASSQRQDNYGYTF
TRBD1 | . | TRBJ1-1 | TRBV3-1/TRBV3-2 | TGTGCCAGCAGCCGACACTGGACAGGGCGAACTGAAGCTTTCTTT | CASSRHWTGRTEAFF
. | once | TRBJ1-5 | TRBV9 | TGTGCCAGCAGCGTAGATCCAGGGCTTCAGCCCCAGCATTTT | CASSVDPGLQPQHF
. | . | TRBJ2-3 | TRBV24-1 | TGTGCCACCAGTGACCGGGTCGTGGGATCTAGCACAGATACGCAGTATTTT | CATSDRVVGSSTDTQYF
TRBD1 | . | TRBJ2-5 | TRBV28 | TGTGCCAGCAGTGGGGACAGGGGGCTGGAGACCCAGTACTTC | CASSGDRGLETQYF
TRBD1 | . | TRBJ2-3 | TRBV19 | TGTGCCAGTAATCGACAGGGGCTTGTAGATACGCAGTATTTT | CASNRQGLVDTQYF
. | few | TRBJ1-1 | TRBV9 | TGTGCCAGCAGCGCTGATTTGGGGGGGGAAGCTTTCTTT | CASSADLGGEAFF
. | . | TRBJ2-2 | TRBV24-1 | TGTGCCACCAGTGAAGGGGGGTTTAACACCGGGGAGCTGTTTTTT | CATSEGGFNTGELFF
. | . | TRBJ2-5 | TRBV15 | TGTGCCACCAGCAGACAGATAAAAGGCGGGGTACAAGAGACCCAGTACTTC | CATSRQIKGGVQETQYF
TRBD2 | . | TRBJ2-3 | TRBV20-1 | TGCAGTGCTAGTCGGGGGGGCGACACAGATACGCAGTATTTT | CSASRGGDTDTQYF
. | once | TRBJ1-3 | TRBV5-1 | TGCGCCAGCAGCTTGGGGGGTTCCGGAAACACCATATATTTT | CASSLGGSGNTIYF
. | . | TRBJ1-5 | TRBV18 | TGTGCCAGCACGGACACCCTTAACAATCAGCCCCAGCATTTT | CASTDTLNNQPQHF
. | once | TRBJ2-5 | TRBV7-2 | TGTGCCAGCAGCGTCCGGACAGTCGAGACCCAGTACTTC | CASSVRTVETQYF
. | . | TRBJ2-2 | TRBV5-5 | TGTGCCAGCAGCTTGGCCCGAGTCGGGGGGGAGCTGTTTTTT | CASSLARVGGELFF
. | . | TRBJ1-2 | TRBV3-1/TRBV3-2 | TGTGCCAGCAGCCTCGCCAGCGGCAGGGTACCTGGCTACACCTTC | CASSLASGRVPGYTF
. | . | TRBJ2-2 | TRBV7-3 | TGTGCCAGCAGCTTATTGGGTACTACGAACACCGGGGAGCTGTTTTTT | CASSLLGTTNTGELFF
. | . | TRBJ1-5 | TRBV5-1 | TGCGCCAGCAGCTTCGAGGGGGGCAATCAGCCCCAGCATTTT | CASSFEGGNQPQHF
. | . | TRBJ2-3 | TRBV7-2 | TGTGCCAGCAGCTCGGACTTCCAGGGCACGCAGTATTTT | CASSSDFQGTQYF
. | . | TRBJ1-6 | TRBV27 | TGTGCCAGCAAAGCGGCAGGGAGCAATTCACCCCTCCACTTT | CASKAAGSNSPLHF
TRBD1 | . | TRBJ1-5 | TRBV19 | TGTGCCAGTAGTGGGGGACAGGGGATAAATAGCAATCAGCCCCAGCATTTT | CASSGGQGINSNQPQHF
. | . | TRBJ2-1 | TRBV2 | TGTGCCAGCAAAGGTTTCGATGAGCAGTTCTTC | CASKGFDEQFF
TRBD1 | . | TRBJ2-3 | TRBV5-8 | TGTGCCAGCCCAACTTTACCGGGACAGGGGGGAACAGATACGCAGTATTTT | CASPTLPGQGGTDTQYF
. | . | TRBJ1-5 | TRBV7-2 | TGTGCCAGCAGCTTAGCAGGGGACAATCAGCCCCAGCATTTT | CASSLAGDNQPQHF
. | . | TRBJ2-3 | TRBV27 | TGTGCCAGCACCCCTGGGGCAACTAGCACAGATACGCAGTATTTT | CASTPGATSTDTQYF
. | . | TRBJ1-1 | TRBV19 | TGTGCCAGTACGTACCTGGGAAACACTGAAGCTTTCTTT | CASTYLGNTEAFF
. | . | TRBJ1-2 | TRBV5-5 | TGTGCCAGCAGCCCACGGACGGACCTATGGTATGGCTACACCTTC | CASSPRTDLWYGYTF
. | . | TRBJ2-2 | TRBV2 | TGTGCCAGCAGGACAGGGAACACCGGGGAGCTGTTTTTT | CASRTGNTGELFF
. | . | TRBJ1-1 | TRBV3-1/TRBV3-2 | TGTGCCAGCAGCCCGAGTTGGGACGGAAACACTGAAGCTTTCTTT | CASSPSWDGNTEAFF
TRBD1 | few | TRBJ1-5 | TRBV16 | TGTGCCAGCAGCCGCAGACAGGGGGCGGAGGGCAATCAGCCCCAGCATTTT | CASSRRQGAEGNQPQHF
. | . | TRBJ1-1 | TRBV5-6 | TGTGCCAGCAGCTTGTGGACGGGGAACACTGAAGCTTTCTTT | CASSLWTGNTEAFF
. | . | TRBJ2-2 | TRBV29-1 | TGCAGGGCCAGCGACGGGGGGGAGCTGTTTTTT | CRASDGGELFF
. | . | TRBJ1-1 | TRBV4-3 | TGCGCCAGCAGCCCCTCTAAGGGAAACACTGAAGCTTTCTTT | CASSPSKGNTEAFF
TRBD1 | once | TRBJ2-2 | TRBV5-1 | TGCGCCAGCAGCCTCGTTGGGACAGCGAACACCGGGGAGCTGTTTTTT | CASSLVGTANTGELFF
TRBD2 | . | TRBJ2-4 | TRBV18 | TGTGCCAGCTCACAACGTCCCGGGCGGGGGGGCGAAGACATTCAGTACTTC | CASSQRPGRGGEDIQYF
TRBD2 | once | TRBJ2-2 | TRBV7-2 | TGTGCCAGCAGCGACCCTAGCGGGGTAGGCACCGGGGAGCTGTTTTTT | CASSDPSGVGTGELFF
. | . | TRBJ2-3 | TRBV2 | TGTGCCAGCGTTGAAAGGGGTTCGCGCACAGATACGCAGTATTTT | CASVERGSRTDTQYF